One sample yielded the 13 T cell receptor beta chains listed below, sequenced in a study of T cells in Graves' hyperthyroidism and ophthalmopathy. Template material for amplifying TCR beta CDR3 regions consisted of RNA transcripts. The HTBI primer set drove a first-round RT-PCR of the TCR CDR3. TCRdb reprocessed the multiplex PCR reads with MiXCR, giving one entry per CDR3 protein. The data contain a few hundred thousand distinct CDR3 sequences, approximately 15% of them seen just once; the ten biggest clones take up 3% to 4%. Material: blood. The receptors come from a woman between 40 and 50 years old with Graves' ophthalmopathy.

Comments on this clonotype: At one of its ends the junction is not consistent with the germline gene, which may arise from a read error. The chain has TRBV19 and TRBJ2-1; 8 nucleotides line up with TRBD1. This CDR3 comprises 11 residues. Germline CDR1 is LNHDA and CDR2 is SQIVND (reference sequence). The CDR3 loop is CPRTGSNEQFF. CDR3 nucleotide sequence: TGTCCCAGGACAGGGTCGAATGAGCAGTTCTTC.

The V call is TRBV24-1, the J call TRBJ2-3; 13 bases line up with TRBD2. The trim removed 5 bases at V and 7 bases at J, leaving 8 bases unmatched. The V gene's germline CDR1 is KGHDR and CDR2 SFDVKD. This CDR3 has 16 residues. The CDR3, as DNA: TGTGCCACCAGTGGTGGACTAGCGGGAGTCGGCCATACGCAGTATTTT. Amino acid sequence: CATSGGLAGVGHTQYF.

The CDR3: CASSSRPARGLAGAPGELFF. CDR3 nucleotide sequence: TGCGCCAGCAGCTCGCGCCCTGCCAGGGGACTAGCGGGAGCCCCCGGGGAGCTGTTTTTT. The chain uses TRBV5-1 and TRBJ2-2, with 14 bases identical to TRBD2. CDR1 is SGHRS and CDR2 is YFSETQ in the germline V gene. There are 20 residues in the CDR3. Trimming cost V 3 bases and J 6 bases; bases outside gene matches: 16.

V usage is TRBV3-1 and J usage is TRBJ2-3; either TRBD1 or TRBD2 may fit D (7 bases each). The germline V gene encodes CDR1 LGHDT and CDR2 YNNKEL (reference sequence). V lost 2 bases and J 2 bases, leaving 32 bases between the germline ends. The CDR3 covers 22 residues. The CDR3 sequence: CASSQKVAGGAFGYGYTDTQYF. For the CDR3, the DNA is TGTGCCAGCAGCCAAAAAGTGGCAGGGGGGGCTTTTGGATACGGTTACACAGATACGCAGTATTTT.

This clonotype was seen many times. V is TRBV20-1 and J is TRBJ2-3, with a tentative D call TRBD2 (5 bases). This CDR3 region has 11 residues. Germline CDR1 is DFQATT and CDR2 is SNEGSKA (reference sequence). V was cut by 6 bases and J by 4 bases, with 8 bases left in between. This CDR3 reads CSAPLADTQYF. CDR3 nucleotides: TGCAGTGCCCCACTAGCAGATACGCAGTATTTT.

In its sample, this clonotype was seen a few times. This chain uses TRBV5-1 with TRBJ2-2; TRBD1 matches 7 bases. This CDR3 contains 15 residues. Looked up from germline, CDR1 is SGHRS and CDR2 is YFSETQ. The V gene end was trimmed by 4 bases and the J gene end by 4 bases; junction bases not matched to a gene: 7. DNA of the CDR3: TGCGCCAGCAGCCCGGGACAGACGACCACCGGGGAGCTGTTTTTT. This translates into CASSPGQTTTGELFF.

This clonotype was found once. The chain recombines TRBV2 with TRBJ2-1; the match to TRBD1 covers 7 bases. The germline V gene encodes CDR1 SNHLY and CDR2 FYNNEI. With 6 bases clipped from V and 1 base from J, the junction kept 9 bases outside the gene matches. This CDR3 comprises 16 residues. The CDR3 coding sequence is TGTGCCAGCAGCAAGGGGGCAGGGGCTTCCTACAATGAGCAGTTCTTC. It yields the protein CASSKGAGASYNEQFF.

For this clonotype: Being one base from a much bigger clone, this may be a read error. The chain has TRBV2 and TRBJ2-1; TRBD2 agrees at 10 bases. Germline CDR1 reads SNHLY; CDR2 reads FYNNEI. V was clipped by 6 bases and J by 8 bases; unmatched bases: 4. There are 13 residues in the CDR3. The DNA of the CDR3 is TGTGCCAGCAGGGAGCGGGAGGGGGATGAGCAGTTCTTC. Translation: CASREREGDEQFF.

The chain couples TRBV2 to TRBJ2-1, with D possibly matching TRBD1 (6 bases). CDR1 and CDR2 from the germline V gene are SNHLY and FYNNEI. The CDR3 totals 16 residues. The ends were cut back, 6 bases at V and 0 bases at J, with 15 bases in the middle. Written as DNA, the CDR3 is TGTGCCAGCAGAGAACCGGGACACCGCTCCTACAATGAGCAGTTCTTC. Translating it yields CASREPGHRSYNEQFF.

This clonotype occurred many times. Since the CDR3 does not end with the conserved phenylalanine or tryptophan, this likely comes from a read error. The rearrangement uses TRBV2 and TRBJ1-1; D unclear. Germline CDR1 and CDR2: SNHLY and FYNNEI. This CDR3 is built from 13 residues. The V end lost 7 bases, the J end lost 5 bases, and 14 bases lay between the germline ends. The CDR3 region has the DNA TGTGCCAGCACCCTCGGGTCGAGTACTGAAGCTTTCCTT. This translates into CASTLGSSTEAFL.

CDR3 residues: CASSWGLAGEGEQYF. For the CDR3, the DNA is TGTGCCAGCAGCTGGGGACTAGCGGGAGAGGGCGAGCAGTACTTC. The chain links TRBV7-6 to TRBJ2-7, with 14 bases aligning to TRBD2. Germline V CDR1 and CDR2: SGHVS, FNYEAQ. The V and J ends lost 4 bases and 6 bases, in that order; junction bases with no gene match: 5. There are 15 residues in the CDR3.

The table lists this clonotype with many counts. The chain links TRBV6-1 to TRBJ1-1; D is perhaps TRBD1 (6 bases). V gave up 3 bases and J gave up 1 base, with 6 bases separating them. CDR1 and CDR2 (germline): MNHNS, SASEGT. CDR3 length: 13 residues. In DNA form, the CDR3 reads TGTGCCAGCAGTGAGGGACAGAACACTGAAGCTTTCTTT. Translated: CASSEGQNTEAFF.

This clonotype has a handful of counts. This chain uses TRBV4-1 with TRBJ1-4; D not resolved. V was pared by 4 bases and J by 0 bases, with 15 bases between. The CDR3 length is 17 residues. CDR1 MGHRA and CDR2 YSYEKL come from the germline V gene. The CDR3 nucleotides read TGCGCCAGCAGCCTACCCATGGGTCCCTCAACTAATGAAAAACTGTTTTTT. This translates into CASSLPMGPSTNEKLFF.